Sequencing of this T cell receptor beta chain was carried out in a study of somatic mutations in cytotoxic T cells in rheumatoid arthritis. For the study at large: Purity of nearly 100% was reached when some V beta antibody-stained T-cell populations were flow-sorted, including V beta1+ cells sequenced for TCRB. Overall study findings and caveats: About an eighth of the 65 patients had a largest CD8+ clone above 20% of CD8+ cells.

Produced via immunoSEQ multiplex PCR; TCRdb's table is partial and in-frame only. This table holds 20,000 to 25,000 clones, approximately 80% found once. This clone was detected only a few times. Its antigen is undetermined. Isolation of CD4+ and CD8+ cells used positive magnetic bead selection, with purity checked by flow cytometry. The origin of this receptor is an adult with rheumatoid arthritis. The sequenced material came from CD8+ T cells sorted from blood.

CDR3 nucleotide sequence: TGTGCCACCAGCAGAGATTTGGGGAGGACCAATGAGCAGTTCTTC. Its protein product is CATSRDLGRTNEQFF. The rearrangement links TRBV15 to TRBJ2-1; a weak D match, TRBD2 (6 bases). V lost 0 bases to trimming and J lost 6 bases, with 12 bases between them. Germline values: CDR1 LNHNV, CDR2 YYDKDF (reference sequence). CDR3 length equals 15 residues.